Each of the 8 T cell receptor beta chains below was sequenced from the same sample in a study of beta chain features in type 1 diabetes. Since all of the isolated RNA was reverse transcribed, expressed TCRB transcripts were what got sequenced. Data came from immunoSEQ multiplex PCR; TCRdb stores just in-frame clones and leaves some out. Seen here are under 900,000 clones, 15% to 20% observed once, and the top ten hold around 0.02%. What was sequenced was naive CD4+ T cells from blood. Source of these receptors: a woman younger than 35 in good health.

This clone appeared a few times. V and J are TRBV7-3 and TRBJ1-1; D uncertain. Germline-derived CDR1 and CDR2 are SGHTA and FQGTGA. The V gene lost 3 bases and the J gene lost 2 bases, with 7 bases spanning the gap. The CDR3 covers 13 residues. Here the CDR3 DNA reads TGTGCCAGCAGCTTTTCTGAAAACACTGAAGCTTTCTTT. It is translated as CASSFSENTEAFF.

The chain combines TRBV7-9 with TRBJ2-1; tentative D call: TRBD2 (5 bases). V gave up 1 base and J gave up 7 bases, with 17 bases separating them. The CDR3 runs 16 residues. CDR1 is SEHNR and CDR2 is FQNEAQ in the germline V gene (reference sequence). CDR3: CASSLVDWSFGNEQFF. DNA of the CDR3: TGTGCCAGCAGCTTAGTGGACTGGAGCTTTGGGAATGAGCAGTTCTTC.

This clone was detected once. The chain combines TRBV5-7 with TRBJ1-5; no reliable D call. TRBV5-7 is an open reading frame whose function is uncertain. The CDR3 is made up of 15 amino acids. The ends were cut back, 1 base at V and 9 bases at J, with 17 bases in the middle. In DNA form, the CDR3 reads TGTGCCAGCAGCTTGAGGGTCGGAGGGTCGGGGCCCCAGCATTTT. It codes for CASSLRVGGSGPQHF.

J is TRBJ2-5 and V is TRBV27; TRBD2 agrees at 13 bases. The end of the DNA fits TRBJ2-7 better, so the J call may be wrong. Germline CDR1 and CDR2: MNHEY and SMNVEV (reference sequence). The CDR3 is 15 residues long. This CDR3 reads CASSRTSGGTYEQYF. The CDR3 nucleotides read TGTGCCAGCAGTCGGACTAGCGGGGGCACCTACGAGCAGTACTTC.

A few counts support this clone. The chain is built from TRBV7-2 and TRBJ2-1, with 10 bases aligning to TRBD2. Germline CDR1 is SGHTA and CDR2 is FQGNSA. Losses at the gene ends were 8 bases for V and 8 bases for J; bases not matched to a gene: 9. The CDR3 totals 14 residues. CDR3 coding DNA: TGTGCCAGCGGGGCTAGCGGGAGTCGGTATGAGCAGTTCTTC. Amino acid sequence: CASGASGSRYEQFF.

This sequence joins TRBV7-9 and TRBJ2-1; 9 nucleotides agree with TRBD2. CDR1 and CDR2 (germline): SEHNR, FQNEAQ (reference sequence). J was trimmed by 7 bases and V by 4 bases; bases with no gene match: 8. This CDR3 region has 15 residues. The DNA for the CDR3 is TGTGCCAGCAGCTCTCGAGCGGGAGGTGCAAATGAGCAGTTCTTC. Amino acids: CASSSRAGGANEQFF.

This clone was observed a few times. The chain links TRBV6-6 to TRBJ1-5; no firm D call. V lost 2 bases and J 4 bases, leaving 9 bases between the germline ends. In germline, CDR1 is MNHNY, CDR2 SVGAGI (reference sequence). The CDR3 is 14 amino acids. CDR3 protein: CASSYEVWNQPQHF. In nucleotides, the CDR3 is TGTGCCAGCAGTTACGAGGTGTGGAATCAGCCCCAGCATTTT.

This clone was detected only a few times. This chain connects TRBV2 to TRBJ2-1; 8 bases are a match to TRBD2. Trimming took 2 bases from V and 8 from J; bases not matched to a gene: 8. Germline V gives CDR1 SNHLY, CDR2 FYNNEI. CDR3 size: 15 residues. The CDR3 DNA reads TGTGCCAGCAGTGAATCGGGTCTAGCGGGCGATGAGCAGTTCTTC. Translating it yields CASSESGLAGDEQFF.